The T cell receptor (beta chain) described here comes from a study of post-analysis software for immune sequencing data. Study-wide points: Compared with controls, patients had more of 4 or 5 TRBV segments, including TRBV5-6, TRBV5-1 and TRBV20-1.

Of note for this clonotype: What it binds is unknown.

V gave up 7 bases and J gave up 0 bases, with 10 bases separating them. Per germline, CDR1 LNHNV and CDR2 YYDKDF (reference sequence). There are 14 residues in the CDR3. Built from TCR beta cDNA, the libraries had unique molecular identifiers in them. TCRdb called the PCR reads again in MiXCR, with one record for every CDR3 protein. The table has roughly 700,000 distinct CDR3 sequences, about 27% seen once. The chain carries TRBV15 and TRBJ2-1; D is ambiguous. Sequencing was carried out using blood. This TCR was sampled from a girl aged 5-17 years with multiple sclerosis. Here the CDR3 reads CATKNASSYNEQFF. In DNA form, the CDR3 reads TGTGCCACCAAGAACGCGAGCTCCTACAATGAGCAGTTCTTC.